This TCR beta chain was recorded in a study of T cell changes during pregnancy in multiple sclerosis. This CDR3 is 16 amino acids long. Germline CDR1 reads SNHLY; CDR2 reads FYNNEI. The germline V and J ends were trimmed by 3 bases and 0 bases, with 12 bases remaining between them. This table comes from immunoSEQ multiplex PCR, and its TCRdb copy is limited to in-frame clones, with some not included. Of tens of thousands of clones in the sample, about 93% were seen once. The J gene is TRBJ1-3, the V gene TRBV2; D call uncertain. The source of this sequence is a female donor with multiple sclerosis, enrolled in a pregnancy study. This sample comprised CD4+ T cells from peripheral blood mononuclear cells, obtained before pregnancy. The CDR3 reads CASSEKTLSSGNTIYF. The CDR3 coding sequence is TGTGCCAGCAGTGAGAAGACATTAAGCTCTGGAAACACCATATATTTT.